This paragraph reports one T cell receptor beta chain. The CDR3 extends over 16 amino acids. The V end lost 0 bases, the J end lost 5 bases, and 14 bases lay between the germline ends. Per the germline V gene, CDR1 is ENHRY and CDR2 is SYGVKD. The sample comes from a study of blood T cell repertoires in COVID-19. About the study: The United States, Italy and Spain provided the acute and convalescent COVID-19 samples. PBMCs, B-cell-depleted T cells, or T cells were the source of the cDNA or gDNA that made up the material.

In the authors' methods: Amplifying reference gene primers gave estimates of nucleated cell counts. Profiling relied on immunoSEQ multiplex PCR, and the TCRdb table lists in-frame clones only, not all of them. V and J calls and clone size are given by that table; D and trimming were obtained from the DNA. The data hold roughly 130,000 clones, with less than 90% observed a single time. Sequences were obtained from peripheral blood. The clonotype originates from a man in his 70s with acute or convalescent COVID-19. The chain couples TRBV10-3 to TRBJ1-3, with D possibly being TRBD1 (5 bases). The CDR3 here is CAISESAREVRNTIYF. The CDR3 DNA reads as TGTGCCATCAGTGAGTCGGCCAGGGAGGTTCGAAACACCATATATTTT.